The TCR beta chain under discussion was sequenced for a study of cytomegalovirus exposure and HLA in healthy donors. In the study overall: The same platform was used for the roughly 130 validation repertoires and the 500 to 700 first-cohort repertoires, a later analysis reported.

Turning to this clone: Its antigen remains unidentified.

Germline values: CDR1 SGHNT, CDR2 YYREEE (reference sequence). The CDR3 has 14 amino acids. Trimming cost V 2 bases and J 1 base; bases outside gene matches: 1. Study-level findings and limits: According to the study, approximately 150 TCR beta chains were cytomegalovirus-associated.

The method was immunoSEQ multiplex PCR; TCRdb's version includes in-frame clones alone and lacks a portion of them. The sample has roughly 120,000 clones; roughly 90% are singletons. This sequence was found in a woman younger than 35 in good health and CMV-seronegative. This sequence joins TRBV5-4 and TRBJ2-5; 8 bases match TRBD2. Sequencing input: PBMCs. CDR3: CASSLAGAQETQYF. CDR3 in DNA: TGTGCCAGCAGCTTAGCGGGAGCCCAAGAGACCCAGTACTTC.